The rows below give T cell receptor beta chains drawn from one sample of a study of CD8 T cells in ankylosing spondylitis. TCRdb passed the 5' RACE reads through MiXCR, listing each CDR3 protein once. The data hold 190,000 or so distinct CDR3 sequences, with 9.5% to 15% observed a single time. Sequencing was done on a sample of blood, either unsorted or a sorted T cell fraction (not recorded which). The origin of the receptors is a male donor with ankylosing spondylitis or in good health (not recorded which). Each CDR3 is given with its conserved first and last residue. A D gene is named only where the DNA matches it firmly. Size tells how often a clone was seen (once, few, many) or the class of an expanded clone, and some rows leave it out.

j_gene	abundance	v_gene	d_gene	CDR3nt	CDR3aa
TRBJ2-1	-	TRBV3-1	TRBD2	TGTGCCAGCAGCCAAGAATCTAGCGGGACCTACAATGAGCAGTTCTTC	CASSQESSGTYNEQFF
TRBJ1-2	few	TRBV5-1	TRBD1	TGCGCCAGCAGCCGTTTTTCAGGGGGCTCAGACTATGGCTACACCTTC	CASSRFSGGSDYGYTF
TRBJ2-1	-	TRBV5-1	TRBD2	TGCGCCAGCAGCTTGGGTGGGCAGGGAGGGTACAATGAGCAGTTCTTC	CASSLGGQGGYNEQFF
TRBJ2-7	-	TRBV20-1	TRBD2	TGCAGTGCTAGAACTAGCGGGGGGCTCCCTTCCTACGAGCAGTACTTC	CSARTSGGLPSYEQYF
TRBJ1-2	-	TRBV19	-	TGTGCCAGTAACACCAGGGACGAGGCCAACTATGGCTACACCTTC	CASNTRDEANYGYTF
TRBJ1-3	-	TRBV7-6	-	TGTGCCAGCAGCGCGGACGAACAGGGAAACGGAAACACCATATATTTT	CASSADEQGNGNTIYF
TRBJ2-7	-	TRBV5-1	TRBD2	TGCGCCAGCGGAGAGAAAAGCGGGAGCGACCACGAGCAGTACTTC	CASGEKSGSDHEQYF
TRBJ2-7	-	TRBV28	-	TGTGCCAGCAGTTTCCTCGACCCCAGCTCCTACGAGCAGTACTTC	CASSFLDPSSYEQYF
TRBJ2-3	-	TRBV27	TRBD2	TGTGCCAGCAGTTTATGGGTAGCGGGGGGTAGAGGTACAGATACGCAGTATTTT	CASSLWVAGGRGTDTQYF
TRBJ2-3	few	TRBV9	TRBD2	TGTGCCAGCAGCGTAGCTCGCGGGAGCCCAGATACGCAGTATTTT	CASSVARGSPDTQYF
TRBJ1-1	-	TRBV6-1	-	TGTGCCAGCAGGGGGTTATGGGACACTGAAGCTTTCTTT	CASRGLWDTEAFF
TRBJ2-7	few	TRBV12-3/TRBV12-4	TRBD2	TGTGCCAGCAGTTTTAGCGGGAGGGGATACGAGCAGTACTTC	CASSFSGRGYEQYF
TRBJ2-7	-	TRBV10-3	-	TGTGCCATCAGTGAGGACGGGACCAGGCTCTACGAGCAGTACTTC	CAISEDGTRLYEQYF
TRBJ2-1	-	TRBV12-3/TRBV12-4	-	TGTGCCAGCGTCCCCGGGGTTGCCCTCTACAATGAGCAGTTCTTC	CASVPGVALYNEQFF
TRBJ2-1	-	TRBV6-1	TRBD1	TGTGCCAGCAGCCCACAGGGGATGGGGAATGAGCAGTTCTTC	CASSPQGMGNEQFF
TRBJ2-2	many	TRBV12-3/TRBV12-4	-	TGTGCCAGCAGCCCCCCTCAGCGCCCCGGGGAGCTGTTTTTT	CASSPPQRPGELFF
TRBJ2-1	few	TRBV12-5	TRBD2	TGTGCTAGTGGTTTGGTAGCGGGATTTTATGAGCAGTTCTTC	CASGLVAGFYEQFF
TRBJ1-1	-	TRBV19	-	TGTGCCAGTAGATCGGCTGAAGCTTTCTTT	CASRSAEAFF
TRBJ2-5	few	TRBV3-1	TRBD1	TGTGCCAGCAGCCAAGCGGAACAGGGGTACCAAGAGACCCAGTACTTC	CASSQAEQGYQETQYF
TRBJ2-2	-	TRBV19	TRBD1	TGTGCCAGTAGCCCGGGACAGGGGAACACCGGGGAGCTGTTTTTT	CASSPGQGNTGELFF
TRBJ2-5	many	TRBV4-1	-	TGCGCCAGCAGCCAAGGGACACGACTATGGGAAGAGACCCAGTACTTC	CASSQGTRLWEETQYF
TRBJ2-3	-	TRBV14	-	TGTGCCAGCAGCCAACTGACAAATACGCAGTATTTT	CASSQLTNTQYF
TRBJ2-1	few	TRBV5-1	-	TGCGCCAGCAGCTCCCGGCAAGAGCCCTACAATGAGCAGTTCTTC	CASSSRQEPYNEQFF
TRBJ2-5	-	TRBV27	TRBD1	TGTGCCAGCAGTCTCCTGACAGGGGCGGCGGAGACCCAGTACTTC	CASSLLTGAAETQYF
TRBJ1-1	few	TRBV3-1	-	TGTGCCAGCAGTTTAAGTAAGCGGGGAACTGAAGCTTTCTTT	CASSLSKRGTEAFF
TRBJ1-6	-	TRBV19	-	TGTGCCAGTACCCCTGGACAGCCAAATTCACCCCTCCACTTT	CASTPGQPNSPLHF
TRBJ2-7	many	TRBV5-6	-	TGTGCCAGCAGTCTTAGCCCCTACGAGCAGTACTTC	CASSLSPYEQYF
TRBJ2-7	-	TRBV10-3	-	TGTGCCATCAGTGGGACAGCCGAACATAACGCCTACGAGCAGTACTTC	CAISGTAEHNAYEQYF
TRBJ1-2	many	TRBV12-3/TRBV12-4	TRBD1	TGTGCCAGCAGCAGGACAGGGGCCCATTCGGGTGGCTACACCTTC	CASSRTGAHSGGYTF
TRBJ2-3	few	TRBV27	-	TGTGCCAGCAGTTTCGGATCGAGGTTCACAGATACGCAGTATTTT	CASSFGSRFTDTQYF
TRBJ1-1	many	TRBV12-3/TRBV12-4	-	TGTGCCAGCAGTTCCGGGACACAAAGGACTGAAGCTTTCTTT	CASSSGTQRTEAFF
TRBJ2-5	-	TRBV12-2	-	TGTGCAAGTCGCTCCAGAGTTGGTGGGTCTGCGCCCCAACCGGAGACCCAGTACTTC	CASRSRVGGSAPQPETQYF
TRBJ1-1	-	TRBV7-8	TRBD1	TGTGCCAGCAGCGTTCAACAGGGGGAAGTAACTGAAGCTTTCTTT	CASSVQQGEVTEAFF
TRBJ2-7	-	TRBV6-1	-	TGTGCCAGCCTGATAGGGGGGTACGAGCAGTACTTC	CASLIGGYEQYF
TRBJ1-2	few	TRBV9	-	TGTGCCAGCAGCGTAAGAGACGACTGGGGCTACACCTTC	CASSVRDDWGYTF
TRBJ2-7	few	TRBV2	TRBD1	TGTGCCAGCAGTAAGACAGGGGGCCGTGGCGAGCAGTACTTC	CASSKTGGRGEQYF
TRBJ1-5	-	TRBV12-3/TRBV12-4	-	TGTGCCAGCAGTTTCAGTGGGGCCCATAGCAATCAGCCCCAGCATTTT	CASSFSGAHSNQPQHF
TRBJ2-7	many	TRBV7-9	TRBD2	TGTGCCGCGGGAGGGTCCTCCTACGAGCAGTACTTC	CAAGGSSYEQYF
TRBJ2-1	many	TRBV4-1	-	TGCGCCAGCAGCCAAGGAAATGAGCAGTTCTTC	CASSQGNEQFF
TRBJ2-7	-	TRBV12-3/TRBV12-4	-	TGTGCCAGCAGAGACACGCCGCCGTATCCAAAAGGGGACGAGCAGTACTTC	CASRDTPPYPKGDEQYF
TRBJ2-7	few	TRBV12-3/TRBV12-4	-	TGTGCCAGCAGTTCCTCCCGCTACGAGCAGTACTTC	CASSSSRYEQYF
TRBJ2-3	-	TRBV23-1	-	TGCGCCAGCAGTCAAGGGACCACTGCAGATACGCAGTATTTT	CASSQGTTADTQYF
TRBJ2-1	-	TRBV25-1	-	TGTGCCAGCAGGAGGGTCGGGACTGACTGTTACAATGAGCAGTTCTTC	CASRRVGTDCYNEQFF